Presented here are 9 T cell receptor beta chains from one specimen sequenced in a study of shared clonotypes between healthy human individuals. Data came from immunoSEQ multiplex PCR; TCRdb stores just in-frame clones and leaves some out. The table records about 1 million clones, around 74% of them present only once. Sequencing used memory CD4+ T cells sorted from blood. As to subset: CD45RA-negative fraction. The receptors stem from a young man in good health.

The chain combines TRBV19 with TRBJ2-7; D is possibly TRBD2 (6 bases). Germline assignment: CDR1 LNHDA and CDR2 SQIVND (reference sequence). The V gene lost 5 bases and the J gene lost 4 bases, with 12 bases spanning the gap. The length of the CDR3 is 13 residues. This CDR3 reads CASSRDLNYEQYF. The CDR3 DNA is TGTGCCAGTAGTCGGGACTTAAATTACGAGCAGTACTTC.

This clone was found many times. The V and J genes are TRBV27 and TRBJ1-2; TRBD1 aligns across 11 bases. Germline V lookup: CDR1 MNHEY, CDR2 SMNVEV (reference sequence). V lost 4 bases and J lost 8; bases outside the gene matches: 9. The CDR3 is made up of 15 amino acids. The CDR3 loop reads CASSSLGQGARGYTF. The CDR3 coding sequence is TGTGCCAGCAGTTCCCTAGGACAGGGGGCGCGAGGCTACACCTTC.

The rearrangement joins TRBV7-9 to TRBJ2-2; possible D gene TRBD2, 5 bases. This CDR3 is built from 16 residues. Trimming pared 2 bases from V and 6 bases from J, leaving 16 bases between. CDR1 is SEHNR and CDR2 is FQNEAQ in the germline V gene (reference sequence). The CDR3 reads CASSLTGSNGAGELFF. The DNA of the CDR3 is TGTGCCAGCAGCTTAACCGGGTCTAACGGGGCCGGGGAGCTGTTTTTT. The variable domain in full, completed from reference TRBV7-9 and TRBJ2-2, reads DTGVSQNPRHKITKRGQNVTFRCDPISEHNRLYWYRQTLGQGPEFLTYFQNEAQLEKSRLLSDRFSAERPKGSFSTLEIQRTEQGDSAMYLCASSLTGSNGAGELFFGEGSRLTVL.

This clone showed up many times. The rearrangement links TRBV6-5 to TRBJ1-1; D call uncertain. The V gene's germline CDR1 is MNHEY and CDR2 SVGAGI. This CDR3 is built from 16 residues. Trimming stripped 4 bases from V and 0 bases from J, with 15 bases between. CDR3 residues: CASSLGSIGMNTEAFF. CDR3 nucleotide sequence: TGTGCCAGCAGTTTGGGCAGTATCGGGATGAACACTGAAGCTTTCTTT.

The gene calls are TRBV2 and TRBJ1-2, with D possibly matching TRBD1 (5 bases). The CDR3 runs 14 residues. Trimming left V 7 bases short and J 8 bases short, with 20 bases between. Germline CDR1 is SNHLY and CDR2 is FYNNEI. The CDR3, as DNA: TGTGCCAGCATGGGCTCCGGGACCAACCGAGGCTACACCTTC. This gives the protein CASMGSGTNRGYTF.

For this clone: This clone may be a read error of a much larger clone one base away. This specimen includes other DNA sequences encoding the same CDR3. V and J are TRBV5-6 and TRBJ2-5, with D tentatively TRBD1 or TRBD2 (5 bases each). CDR3 size: 13 residues. From germline, CDR1 is SGHDT and CDR2 YYEEEE. The DNA for the CDR3 is TGTGCTAGCAGCTTGGTCGAGGGGAGGACCCAGTACTTC. It translates to CASSLVEGRTQYF.

The chain combines TRBV14 with TRBJ2-1; D unresolved. V was shortened by 4 bases and J by 1 base, with 14 bases between the two germline ends. The CDR3 is 16 amino acids. Germline V gene sequence: CDR1 SGHDN, CDR2 FVKESK. The DNA for the CDR3 is TGTGCCAGCAGCCGTACAGCACGACTTTCCTACAATGAGCAGTTCTTC. Translation gives CASSRTARLSYNEQFF.

There are a few counts of this clone. The V call is TRBV27, the J call TRBJ2-7; 14 bases line up with TRBD2. Germline CDR1 is MNHEY and CDR2 is SMNVEV (reference sequence). Trimming removed 5 bases from V and 6 bases from J; junction bases left unmatched: 6. CDR3 size: 15 residues. The CDR3 spells CASSPTGLAGVEQYF. CDR3 in DNA: TGTGCCAGCAGTCCAACGGGACTAGCGGGAGTCGAGCAGTACTTC.

In this sample, this clone turned up a few times. The rearrangement uses TRBV2 and TRBJ1-3; D ambiguous. Trimming took 6 bases from V and 2 from J, leaving 14 bases between them. The CDR3 has 15 amino acids. CDR1 and CDR2 (germline): SNHLY, FYNNEI. The CDR3 DNA follows: TGTGCCAGCAGCCCACTCGGCGGAACTGGAAACACCATATATTTT. It codes for CASSPLGGTGNTIYF. Based on the CDR3 plus reference TRBV2 and TRBJ1-3, the full variable domain is EPEVTQTPSHQVTQMGQEVILRCVPISNHLYFYWYRQILGQKVEFLVSFYNNEISEKSEIFDDQFSVERPDGSNFTLKIRSTKLEDSAMYFCASSPLGGTGNTIYFGEGSWLTVV.